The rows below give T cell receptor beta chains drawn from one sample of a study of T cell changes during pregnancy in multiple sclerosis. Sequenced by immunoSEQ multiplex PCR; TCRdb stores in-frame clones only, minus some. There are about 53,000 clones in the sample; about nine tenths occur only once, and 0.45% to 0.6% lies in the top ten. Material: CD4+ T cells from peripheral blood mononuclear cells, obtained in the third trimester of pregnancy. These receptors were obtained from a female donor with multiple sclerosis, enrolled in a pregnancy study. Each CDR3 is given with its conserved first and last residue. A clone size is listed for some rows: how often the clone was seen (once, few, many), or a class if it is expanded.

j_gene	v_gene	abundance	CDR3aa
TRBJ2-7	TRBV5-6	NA	CASSLGVGAEQYF
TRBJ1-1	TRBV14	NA	CASSQSTPPLRDRRLNTEAFF
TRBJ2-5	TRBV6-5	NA	CASSYVRQETQYF
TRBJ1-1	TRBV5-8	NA	CASSLARLEAFF
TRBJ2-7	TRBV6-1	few	CASSGGRGPYEQYF
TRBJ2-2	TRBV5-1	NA	CASSYNSYTGELFF
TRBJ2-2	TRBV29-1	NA	CSSGSGAAGELFF
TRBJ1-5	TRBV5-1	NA	CASSLAGGDSNQPQHF
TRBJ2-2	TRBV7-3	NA	CASSPGGGIGTGELFF
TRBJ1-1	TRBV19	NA	CASREDRGSTEAFF
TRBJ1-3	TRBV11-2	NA	CASRHPRRDRVSGNTIYF
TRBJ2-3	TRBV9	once	CASSVGGTSGRDTQYF
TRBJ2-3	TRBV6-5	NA	CASSYELEDTQYF
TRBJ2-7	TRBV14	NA	CASNPLSGQGIWYEQYF
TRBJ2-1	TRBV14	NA	CASSQDHGRGGDNEQFF
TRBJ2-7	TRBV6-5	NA	CASKRGPNYEQYF
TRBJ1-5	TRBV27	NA	CASKETGDPFQPQHF
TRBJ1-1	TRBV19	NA	CASSQNTEAFF